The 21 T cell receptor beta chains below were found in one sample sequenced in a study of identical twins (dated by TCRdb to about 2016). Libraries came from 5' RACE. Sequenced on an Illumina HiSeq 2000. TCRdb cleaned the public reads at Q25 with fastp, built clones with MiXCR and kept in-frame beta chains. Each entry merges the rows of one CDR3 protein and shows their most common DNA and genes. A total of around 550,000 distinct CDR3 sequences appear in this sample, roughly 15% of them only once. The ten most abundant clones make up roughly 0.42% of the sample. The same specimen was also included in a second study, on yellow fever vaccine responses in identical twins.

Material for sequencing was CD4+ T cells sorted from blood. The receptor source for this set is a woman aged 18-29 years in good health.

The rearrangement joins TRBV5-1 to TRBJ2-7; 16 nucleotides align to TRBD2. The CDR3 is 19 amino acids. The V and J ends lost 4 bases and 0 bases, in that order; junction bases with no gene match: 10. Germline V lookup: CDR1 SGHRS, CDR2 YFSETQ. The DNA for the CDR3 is TGCGCCAGCAGCCCGACGGGACTAGCGGGAGGGCCCAGCTCCTACGAGCAGTACTTC. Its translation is CASSPTGLAGGPSSYEQYF.

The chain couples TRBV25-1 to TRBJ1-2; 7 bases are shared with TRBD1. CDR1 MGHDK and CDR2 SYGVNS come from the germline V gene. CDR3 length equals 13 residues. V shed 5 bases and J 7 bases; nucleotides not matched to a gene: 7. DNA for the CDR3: TGTGCCAGCAGTCCACAGGGGTGGGGTGGCTACACCTTC. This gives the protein CASSPQGWGGYTF.

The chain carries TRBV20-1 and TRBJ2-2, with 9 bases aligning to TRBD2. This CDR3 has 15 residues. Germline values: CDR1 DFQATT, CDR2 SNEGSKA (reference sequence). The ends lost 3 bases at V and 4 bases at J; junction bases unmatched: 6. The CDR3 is CSASRASGATGELFF. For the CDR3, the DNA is TGCAGTGCTAGTCGGGCTAGCGGGGCCACCGGGGAGCTGTTTTTT.

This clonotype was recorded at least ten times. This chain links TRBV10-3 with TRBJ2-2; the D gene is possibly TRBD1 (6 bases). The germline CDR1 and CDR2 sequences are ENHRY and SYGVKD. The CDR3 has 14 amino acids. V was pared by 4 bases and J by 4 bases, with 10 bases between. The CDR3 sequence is CAISVDSTTGELFF. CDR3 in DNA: TGTGCCATCAGTGTGGACAGCACCACCGGGGAGCTGTTTTTT.

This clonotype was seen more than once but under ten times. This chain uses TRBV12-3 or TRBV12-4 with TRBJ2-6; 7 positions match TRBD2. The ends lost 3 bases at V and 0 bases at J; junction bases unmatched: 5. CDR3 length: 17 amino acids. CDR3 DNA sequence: TGTGCCAGCAGTTTTAGGGACTATAGCTCTGGGGCCAACGTCCTGACTTTC. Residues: CASSFRDYSSGANVLTF.

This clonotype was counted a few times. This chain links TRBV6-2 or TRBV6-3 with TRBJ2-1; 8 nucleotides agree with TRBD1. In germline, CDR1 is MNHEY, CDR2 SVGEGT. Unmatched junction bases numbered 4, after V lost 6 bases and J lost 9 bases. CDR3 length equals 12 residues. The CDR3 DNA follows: TGTGCCAGCAGACAGGGGGTCGGTGAGCAGTTCTTC. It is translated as CASRQGVGEQFF.

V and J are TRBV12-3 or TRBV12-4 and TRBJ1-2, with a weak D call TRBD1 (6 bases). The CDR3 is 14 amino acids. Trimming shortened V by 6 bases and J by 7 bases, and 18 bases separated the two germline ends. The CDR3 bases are TGTGCCAGCAGCTTCAGGGGCGCTGAGGGTGGCTACACCTTC. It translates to CASSFRGAEGGYTF.

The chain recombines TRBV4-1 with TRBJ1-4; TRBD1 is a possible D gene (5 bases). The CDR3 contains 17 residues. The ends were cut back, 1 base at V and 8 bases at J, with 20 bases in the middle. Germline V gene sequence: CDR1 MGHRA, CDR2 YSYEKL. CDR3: CASSQVAQAKGREKLFF. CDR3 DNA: TGCGCCAGCAGCCAAGTTGCACAGGCGAAGGGGCGGGAAAAACTGTTTTTT.

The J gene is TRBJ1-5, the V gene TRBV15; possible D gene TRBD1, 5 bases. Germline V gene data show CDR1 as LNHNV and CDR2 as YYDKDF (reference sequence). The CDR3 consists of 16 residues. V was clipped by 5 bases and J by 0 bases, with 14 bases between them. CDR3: CATSRRGGYSNQPQHF. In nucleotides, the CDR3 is TGTGCCACCAGCCGGAGGGGCGGATATAGCAATCAGCCCCAGCATTTT.

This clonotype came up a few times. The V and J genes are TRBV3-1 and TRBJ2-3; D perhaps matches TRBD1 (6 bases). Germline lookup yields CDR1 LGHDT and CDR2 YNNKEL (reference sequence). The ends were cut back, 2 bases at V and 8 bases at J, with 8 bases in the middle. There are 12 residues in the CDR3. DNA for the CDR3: TGTGCCAGCAGCCAAACACAGGGTACGCAGTATTTT. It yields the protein CASSQTQGTQYF.

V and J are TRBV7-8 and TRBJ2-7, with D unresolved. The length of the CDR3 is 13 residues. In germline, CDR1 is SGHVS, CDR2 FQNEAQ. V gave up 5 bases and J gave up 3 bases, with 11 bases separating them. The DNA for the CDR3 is TGTGCCAGCAGCCCATTGGGCCTCTACGAGCAGTACTTC. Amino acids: CASSPLGLYEQYF.

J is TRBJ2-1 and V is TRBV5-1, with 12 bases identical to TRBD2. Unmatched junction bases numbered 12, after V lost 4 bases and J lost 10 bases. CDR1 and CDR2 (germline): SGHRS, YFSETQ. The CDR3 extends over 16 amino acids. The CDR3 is CASSPSSGGAWREQFF. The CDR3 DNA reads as TGCGCCAGCAGCCCCTCTAGCGGGGGGGCTTGGCGGGAGCAGTTCTTC. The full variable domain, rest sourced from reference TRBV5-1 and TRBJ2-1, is KAGVTQTPRYLIKTRGQQVTLSCSPISGHRSVSWYQQTPGQGLQFLFEYFSETQRNKGNFPGRFSGRQFSNSRSEMNVSTLELGDSALYLCASSPSSGGAWREQFFGPGTRLTVL.

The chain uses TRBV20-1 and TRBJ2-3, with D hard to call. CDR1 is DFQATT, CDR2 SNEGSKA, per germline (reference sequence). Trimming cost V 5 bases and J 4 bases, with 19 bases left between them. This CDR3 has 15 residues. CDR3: CSASAGELTPDTQYF. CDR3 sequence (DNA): TGCAGTGCTTCAGCTGGGGAATTGACGCCAGATACGCAGTATTTT.

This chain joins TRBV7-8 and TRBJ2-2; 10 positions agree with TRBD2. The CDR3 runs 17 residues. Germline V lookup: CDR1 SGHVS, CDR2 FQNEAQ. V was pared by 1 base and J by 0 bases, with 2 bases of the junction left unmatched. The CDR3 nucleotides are TGTGCCAGCAGCTTAGGGACTAGCGGTACGAACACCGGGGAGCTGTTTTTT. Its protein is CASSLGTSGTNTGELFF.

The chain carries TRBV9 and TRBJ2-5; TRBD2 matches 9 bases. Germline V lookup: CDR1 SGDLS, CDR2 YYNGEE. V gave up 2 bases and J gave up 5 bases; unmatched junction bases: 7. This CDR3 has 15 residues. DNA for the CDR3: TGTGCCAGCAGCGTCGCGGGGGGGCCTAGGGAGACCCAGTACTTC. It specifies CASSVAGGPRETQYF.

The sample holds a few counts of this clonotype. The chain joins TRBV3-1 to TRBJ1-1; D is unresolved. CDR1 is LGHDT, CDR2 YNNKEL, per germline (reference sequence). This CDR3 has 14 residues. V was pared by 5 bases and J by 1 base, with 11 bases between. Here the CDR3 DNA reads TGTGCCAGCAGCTCTCTATACACGAACACTGAAGCTTTCTTT. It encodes CASSSLYTNTEAFF.

The CDR3 loop is CASSSGGQGQETQYF. The CDR3 DNA is TGTGCCAGCAGTTCCGGGGGACAGGGCCAAGAGACCCAGTACTTC. The chain has TRBV28 and TRBJ2-5; TRBD1 matches 9 bases. J was trimmed by 1 base and V by 4 bases; bases with no gene match: 4. The CDR3 runs 15 residues. CDR1 MDHEN and CDR2 SYDVKM come from the germline V gene.

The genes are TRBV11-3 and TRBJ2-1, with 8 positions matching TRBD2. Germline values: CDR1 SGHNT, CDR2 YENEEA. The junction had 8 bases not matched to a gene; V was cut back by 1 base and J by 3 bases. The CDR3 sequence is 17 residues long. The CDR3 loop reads CASSLARGGNNYNEQFF. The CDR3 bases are TGTGCCAGCAGCTTAGCTCGCGGGGGGAATAACTACAATGAGCAGTTCTTC. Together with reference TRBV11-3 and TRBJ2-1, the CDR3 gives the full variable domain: EAGVVQSPRYKIIEKKQPVAFWCNPISGHNTLYWYLQNLGQGPELLIRYENEEAVDDSQLPKDRFSAERLKGVDSTLKIQPAELGDSAVYLCASSLARGGNNYNEQFFGPGTRLTVL.

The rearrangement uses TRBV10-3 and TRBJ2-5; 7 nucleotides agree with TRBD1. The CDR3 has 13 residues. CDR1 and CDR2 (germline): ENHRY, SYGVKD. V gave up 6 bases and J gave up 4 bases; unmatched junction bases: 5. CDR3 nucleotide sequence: TGTGCCATCAGAGCGCCAGGGGGAGAGACCCAGTACTTC. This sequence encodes CAIRAPGGETQYF.

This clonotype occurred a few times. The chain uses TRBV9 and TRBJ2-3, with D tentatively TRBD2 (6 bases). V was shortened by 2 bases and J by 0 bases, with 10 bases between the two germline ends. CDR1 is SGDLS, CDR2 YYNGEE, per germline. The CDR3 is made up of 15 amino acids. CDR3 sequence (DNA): TGTGCCAGCAGCGTCTTAGCGGAGAGCACAGATACGCAGTATTTT. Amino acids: CASSVLAESTDTQYF.

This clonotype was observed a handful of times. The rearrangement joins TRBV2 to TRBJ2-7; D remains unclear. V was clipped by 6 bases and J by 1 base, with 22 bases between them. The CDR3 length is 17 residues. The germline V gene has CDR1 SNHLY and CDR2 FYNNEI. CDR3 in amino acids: CASSKGLNLVGSYEQYF. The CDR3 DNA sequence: TGTGCCAGCAGCAAAGGGCTGAATTTGGTAGGTTCCTACGAGCAGTACTTC.